A single sample gave rise to the 32 T cell receptor beta chains below, sequenced in a study of T cell repertoires in cytomegalovirus infection. TCRdb independently ran MiXCR on the reads; one entry per CDR3 protein. This sample carries some 800,000 distinct CDR3 sequences, about 27% of them seen once, and the ten largest clones take 13%. No antigen has been identified for these receptors. Sequencing used cultured CD8+ T cells from PBMCs, obtained from culture after CMV antigen stimulation. These receptors were collected from a human donor in good health (CMV status not recorded). Some clones in this sample may be carry-over from other donors' samples.

This clonotype was found a few times. The V and J genes are TRBV10-3 and TRBJ2-1; 12 bases are a match to TRBD2. The V segment lost 5 bases and the J segment 8 bases; nucleotides outside the gene matches: 7. This CDR3 spans 15 amino acids. Germline lookup yields CDR1 ENHRY and CDR2 SYGVKD. Written as DNA, the CDR3 is TGTGCCATCAGTTCTAGCGGGGGGGAGAGGGATGAGCAGTTCTTC. Amino acids: CAISSSGGERDEQFF.

The chain joins TRBV6-2 or TRBV6-3 to TRBJ2-1; possibly TRBD2 for D (5 bases). V shed 4 bases and J shed 7 bases, with 11 bases lying between them. CDR3 length equals 13 residues. CDR1 and CDR2 (germline): MNHEY, SVGEGT. For the CDR3, the DNA is TGTGCCAGCAGTTCCCCGAGAGGGAATGAGCAGTTCTTC. Protein sequence: CASSSPRGNEQFF.

The V gene is TRBV12-3 or TRBV12-4, the J gene TRBJ2-7, with D possibly matching TRBD1 (6 bases). This CDR3 contains 16 residues. V was trimmed by 5 bases and J by 4 bases, leaving 21 bases between them. CDR3 nucleotide sequence: TGTGCCAGCAGTCCCACAGGGCATGGCCCTTCGTACGAGCAGTACTTC. It specifies CASSPTGHGPSYEQYF.

The chain uses TRBV12-3 or TRBV12-4 and TRBJ1-2; D ambiguous. There are 13 residues in the CDR3. The ends were cut back, 5 bases at V and 4 bases at J, with 11 bases in the middle. The CDR3 coding sequence is TGTGCCAGCAGTAAAAGCGAGGCCTATGGCTACACCTTC. As protein: CASSKSEAYGYTF.

J is TRBJ1-5 and V is TRBV27, with no clear D. The CDR3 has 13 residues. Germline CDR1 MNHEY, CDR2 SMNVEV (reference sequence). V gave up 6 bases and J gave up 2 bases, with 8 bases separating them. CDR3 nucleotide sequence: TGTGCCAGCAGCTCTTTTGGCAATCAGCCCCAGCATTTT. This sequence encodes CASSSFGNQPQHF.

The gene calls are TRBV27 and TRBJ2-7; D not resolved. The V end lost 2 bases, the J end lost 3 bases, and 8 bases lay between the germline ends. Per the germline V gene, CDR1 is MNHEY and CDR2 is SMNVEV (reference sequence). The CDR3 loop spans 13 amino acids. CDR3 in DNA: TGTGCCAGCAGTTTAGGTGTAGTCTACGAGCAGTACTTC. Translation gives CASSLGVVYEQYF.

The rearrangement joins TRBV7-2 to TRBJ2-3; D perhaps matches TRBD1 (5 bases). Germline CDR1 reads SGHTA; CDR2 reads FQGNSA. CDR3 length: 15 residues. Trimming removed 2 bases at V and 2 bases at J, with 11 bases between. The CDR3: CASSLRRRDTDTQYF. The CDR3 DNA follows: TGTGCCAGCAGCTTAAGGCGCAGGGACACAGATACGCAGTATTTT.

This clonotype was counted a few times. This chain connects TRBV4-1 to TRBJ2-7; D possibly corresponds to TRBD2 (7 bases). Trimming shortened V by 1 base and J by 9 bases, and 19 bases separated the two germline ends. CDR3 length: 15 residues. Looked up from germline, CDR1 is MGHRA and CDR2 is YSYEKL. The CDR3 spells CASSQVEGGARLQYF. In DNA form, the CDR3 reads TGCGCCAGCAGCCAAGTCGAGGGGGGGGCAAGGTTGCAGTACTTC.

The chain joins TRBV19 to TRBJ2-2; D not resolved. The CDR3 contains 13 residues. Trimming pared 3 bases from V and 2 bases from J, leaving 4 bases between. CDR1 LNHDA and CDR2 SQIVND come from the germline V gene (reference sequence). For the CDR3, the DNA is TGTGCCAGTAGTATCACTAACACCGGGGAGCTGTTTTTT. Translation gives CASSITNTGELFF.

The J gene is TRBJ1-1, the V gene TRBV25-1; D is possibly TRBD1 (5 bases). Germline CDR1 and CDR2: MGHDK and SYGVNS. CDR3 size: 13 residues. Trimming stripped 2 bases from V and 7 bases from J, with 11 bases between. DNA for the CDR3: TGTGCCAGCAGTGAAGGAAAGGGGTTTGAAGCTTTCTTT. Protein product: CASSEGKGFEAFF. Supplemented by reference TRBV25-1 and TRBJ1-1, the full variable domain reads EADIYQTPRYLVIGTGKKITLECSQTMGHDKMYWYQQDPGMELHLIHYSYGVNSTEKGDLSSESTVSRIRTEHFPLTLESARPSHTSQYLCASSEGKGFEAFFGQGTRLTVV.

This chain joins TRBV4-1 and TRBJ1-2; D ambiguous. V was clipped by 3 bases and J by 1 base, with 12 bases between them. The CDR3 totals 15 residues. Germline CDR1 reads MGHRA; CDR2 reads YSYEKL. The CDR3 here is CASSQASAVNYGYTF. CDR3 sequence (DNA): TGCGCCAGCAGCCAGGCCAGTGCAGTTAACTATGGCTACACCTTC.

This clonotype was counted only a few times. This chain joins TRBV7-3 and TRBJ2-3, with 8 bases aligning to TRBD2. This CDR3 has 16 residues. Germline values: CDR1 SGHTA, CDR2 FQGTGA. V dropped 2 bases and J dropped 3; count of bases not matched to a gene: 7. CDR3 sequence: CASSLEGLGGTDTQYF. The CDR3 region has the DNA TGTGCCAGCAGCTTAGAGGGACTAGGAGGAACAGATACGCAGTATTTT.

The genes are TRBV19 and TRBJ1-1; D gene uncertain. V was clipped by 1 base and J by 8 bases, with 14 bases between them. The CDR3 is made up of 14 amino acids. CDR1 and CDR2 from the germline V gene are LNHDA and SQIVND (reference sequence). CDR3 sequence reads: CASSIGSPASEAFF. The CDR3 coding sequence is TGTGCCAGTAGTATAGGATCTCCCGCTAGCGAAGCTTTCTTT.

The chain joins TRBV12-5 to TRBJ1-2, with D possibly TRBD1 on 6 matching bases. This CDR3 has 15 residues. Trimming took off 2 bases at V and 4 bases at J, with 14 bases between the two ends. Germline CDR1 is LGHNT and CDR2 is FRNRAP. CDR3 DNA: TGTGCTAGTGGTTTGTGGGCCGGGGGCGGCTATGGCTACACCTTC. Amino acids: CASGLWAGGGYGYTF. Full variable domain (rest looked up from reference TRBV12-5 and TRBJ1-2): DARVTQTPRHKVTEMGQEVTMRCQPILGHNTVFWYRQTMMQGLELLAYFRNRAPLDDSGMPKDRFSAEMPDATLATLKIQPSEPRDSAVYFCASGLWAGGGYGYTFGSGTRLTVV.

The CDR3 sequence is CATGTTNTGELFF. CDR3 nucleotides: TGTGCCACGGGGACTACGAACACCGGGGAGCTGTTTTTT. This rearrangement joins TRBV27 to TRBJ2-2; 7 bases agree with TRBD2. This CDR3 region has 13 residues. V was clipped by 10 bases and J by 0 bases; unmatched bases: 2. The germline gives CDR1 MNHEY, CDR2 SMNVEV (reference sequence).

This clonotype was seen repeatedly, ten times or more. The chain couples TRBV11-2 to TRBJ2-3; D remains ambiguous. The CDR3 is 15 amino acids. Trimming shortened V by 0 bases and J by 6 bases, and 13 bases separated the two germline ends. CDR1 is SGHAT, CDR2 FQNNGV, per germline. The CDR3 protein is CASSLELVPADTQYF. The CDR3 nucleotides read TGTGCCAGCAGCTTAGAACTGGTCCCCGCGGATACGCAGTATTTT.

V usage is TRBV9 and J usage is TRBJ2-1; TRBD2 might be the D (7 bases). There are 16 residues in the CDR3. V lost 0 bases to trimming and J lost 7 bases, with 17 bases between them. Germline CDR1 and CDR2: SGDLS and YYNGEE. CDR3 in amino acids: CASSVATGGLWNEQFF. For the CDR3, the DNA is TGTGCCAGCAGCGTAGCTACCGGGGGGCTATGGAATGAGCAGTTCTTC.

The V and J genes are TRBV28 and TRBJ2-4; TRBD1 aligns across 8 bases. The germline V gene encodes CDR1 MDHEN and CDR2 SYDVKM. This CDR3 contains 18 residues. Trimming took 7 bases from V and 0 from J; bases not matched to a gene: 14. The CDR3 region is CASTPGGGWGLAKNIQYF. The DNA for the CDR3 is TGTGCCAGCACTCCAGGGGGCGGGTGGGGACTAGCCAAAAACATTCAGTACTTC.

The rearrangement uses TRBV7-9 and TRBJ1-1, with a tentative D call TRBD1 (6 bases). Per the germline V gene, CDR1 is SEHNR and CDR2 is FQNEAQ (reference sequence). The germline V and J ends were trimmed by 4 bases and 8 bases, with 11 bases remaining between them. The CDR3 spans 12 residues. This CDR3 reads CASSSHREEAFF. CDR3 bases: TGTGCCAGCAGCTCGCACAGGGAAGAAGCTTTCTTT.

This clonotype was counted a few times. The rearrangement joins TRBV6-6 to TRBJ1-1; 10 positions agree with TRBD1. Unmatched junction bases numbered 5, after V lost 5 bases and J lost 5 bases. The CDR3 has 14 amino acids. CDR1 and CDR2 from the germline V gene are MNHNY and SVGAGI (reference sequence). CDR3: CASSGRQGATEAFF. The CDR3 DNA is TGTGCCAGCAGTGGCCGACAGGGGGCTACTGAAGCTTTCTTT.

This clonotype was observed a handful of times. This chain uses TRBV28 with TRBJ2-1; TRBD2 agrees at 9 bases. CDR1 MDHEN and CDR2 SYDVKM come from the germline V gene. V dropped 6 bases and J dropped 4; count of bases not matched to a gene: 4. The CDR3 totals 14 residues. CDR3 residues: CASRPGLAYNEQFF. The CDR3 DNA follows: TGTGCCAGCAGACCGGGACTAGCTTACAATGAGCAGTTCTTC.

This clonotype was counted a few times. This chain joins TRBV7-9 and TRBJ2-5, with 8 bases aligning to TRBD1. CDR3 length equals 16 residues. The V gene end was trimmed by 5 bases and the J gene end by 4 bases; junction bases not matched to a gene: 12. Germline V lookup: CDR1 SEHNR, CDR2 FQNEAQ (reference sequence). CDR3 DNA: TGTGCCAGCAGCCCTTACGAGCAGGGGGCAGGAGAGACCCAGTACTTC. Protein: CASSPYEQGAGETQYF. The full variable domain, rest sourced from reference TRBV7-9 and TRBJ2-5, is DTGVSQNPRHKITKRGQNVTFRCDPISEHNRLYWYRQTLGQGPEFLTYFQNEAQLEKSRLLSDRFSAERPKGSFSTLEIQRTEQGDSAMYLCASSPYEQGAGETQYFGPGTRLLVL.

The J gene is TRBJ1-2, the V gene TRBV29-1; 8 bases fit TRBD1. Losses at the gene ends were 5 bases for V and 3 bases for J; bases not matched to a gene: 11. Per the germline V gene, CDR1 is SQVTM and CDR2 is ANQGSEA. CDR3 length: 15 amino acids. The CDR3: CSVPPWTGRDYGYTF. In nucleotides, the CDR3 is TGCAGCGTTCCACCATGGACAGGGAGGGACTATGGCTACACCTTC.

The chain recombines TRBV18 with TRBJ1-1; unclear D gene. This CDR3 has 13 amino acids. From germline, CDR1 is KGHSH and CDR2 LQKENI. Trimming stripped 2 bases from V and 5 bases from J, with 9 bases between. CDR3 loop: CASSPSAQTEAFF. CDR3 sequence (DNA): TGTGCCAGCTCACCATCGGCGCAGACTGAAGCTTTCTTT.

V is TRBV7-8 and J is TRBJ1-5; tentatively, D is TRBD1 (5 bases). Germline V gives CDR1 SGHVS, CDR2 FQNEAQ. The CDR3 runs 14 residues. Trimming removed 5 bases at V and 4 bases at J, with 12 bases between. The CDR3 DNA sequence: TGTGCCAGCAGCCCCCGACAGCTGAATCAGCCCCAGCATTTT. It translates to CASSPRQLNQPQHF.

The chain recombines TRBV10-3 with TRBJ2-7, with 9 positions matching TRBD2. In germline, CDR1 is ENHRY, CDR2 SYGVKD. Trimming removed 4 bases from V and 0 bases from J; junction bases left unmatched: 4. The CDR3 consists of 15 residues. Written as DNA, the CDR3 is TGTGCCATCAGTGGTCTAGCGGGGAGCTCCTACGAGCAGTACTTC. Amino acid sequence: CAISGLAGSSYEQYF.

This chain joins TRBV27 and TRBJ1-2; D call uncertain. CDR3 length: 11 residues. CDR1 is MNHEY and CDR2 is SMNVEV in the germline V gene (reference sequence). V was cut by 8 bases and J by 2 bases, with 6 bases left in between. CDR3 loop: CASADNYGYTF. The CDR3 DNA follows: TGTGCCAGCGCGGACAACTATGGCTACACCTTC.

The V call is TRBV27, the J call TRBJ1-5, with 9 bases identical to TRBD1. The ends lost 5 bases at V and 2 bases at J; junction bases unmatched: 10. The CDR3 length is 17 residues. CDR1 is MNHEY and CDR2 is SMNVEV in the germline V gene (reference sequence). The CDR3 region has the DNA TGTGCCAGCAGTCCTTTGCGGACAGGGGCTGGCAATCAGCCCCAGCATTTT. It is translated as CASSPLRTGAGNQPQHF.

This clonotype came up a few times. The J gene is TRBJ2-1, the V gene TRBV7-8, with 8 positions matching TRBD1. Germline V gives CDR1 SGHVS, CDR2 FQNEAQ. This CDR3 is built from 13 residues. CDR3 protein: CASDRGMGNEQFF. CDR3 nucleotides: TGTGCGTCCGACAGGGGAATGGGCAATGAGCAGTTCTTC.

The J gene is TRBJ1-5, the V gene TRBV27; 8 bases fit TRBD1. With 6 bases clipped from V and 5 bases from J, the junction kept 6 bases outside the gene matches. Looked up from germline, CDR1 is MNHEY and CDR2 is SMNVEV (reference sequence). The CDR3 length is 14 residues. The CDR3 bases are TGTGCCAGCAGGGGACAGGTGGGCGATCAGCCCCAGCATTTT. It yields the protein CASRGQVGDQPQHF.

The rearrangement joins TRBV25-1 to TRBJ1-2; 10 nucleotides line up with TRBD1. The CDR3 extends over 12 amino acids. The V and J ends lost 3 bases and 14 bases, in that order; junction bases with no gene match: 6. Germline V gives CDR1 MGHDK, CDR2 SYGVNS. This chain's CDR3 is CASSDRDRGETF. The DNA for the CDR3 is TGTGCCAGCAGTGACCGGGACAGGGGAGAAACCTTC.

This clonotype was seen more than once but under ten times. The chain is built from TRBV6-5 and TRBJ2-1; D remains ambiguous. CDR1 is MNHEY, CDR2 SVGAGI, per germline. The CDR3 consists of 11 residues. V lost 11 bases to trimming and J lost 6 bases, with 11 bases between them. The CDR3 loop is CACVFGNEQFF. In nucleotides, the CDR3 is TGTGCCTGCGTCTTTGGCAATGAGCAGTTCTTC.